This record looks at one TCR beta chain sequence and its context. The record originates from a study of CD8 T cells in Susac syndrome. The CDR3 consists of 13 residues. V shed 2 bases and J shed 3 bases, with 7 bases lying between them. CDR1 is SNHLY and CDR2 is FYNNEI in the germline V gene. A quantity of about 0.45 to 1 ug RNA underwent reverse transcription using random hexamers. One entry per CDR3 protein, called by TCRdb with MiXCR from the immunoSEQ multiplex PCR reads. The repertoire holds approximately 160,000 distinct CDR3 sequences, with around 90% as singletons. V is TRBV2 and J is TRBJ2-5, with D unclear. The TCR comes from a human donor in good health. Sample: CD4+ T cells from PBMCs. CDR3 DNA: TGTGCCAGCAGTGAACAACGGAAAGAGACCCAGTACTTC. This sequence encodes CASSEQRKETQYF.